The entry below describes one T cell receptor beta chain. The antigen is unknown. PCR was performed a second time for roughly 7 to 12 cycles using a sample-barcoded 5' primer and a J-beta primer mix. Sequencing recovered at least 2.5 million CDR3-containing paired-end reads from each sample. TCRdb reprocessed the 5' RACE reads with MiXCR, giving one entry per CDR3 protein. The table has about 1.4 million distinct CDR3 sequences, almost 60% seen once. The sample is drawn from a study of blood T cells in healthy people across ages. Study conclusions and caveats: Donors of long life had a larger count of naive CD4+ cells and greater diversity than aged donors.

The source of this sequence is a man aged 18 to 29 in good health. Sequencing was carried out using blood.

Here the CDR3 DNA reads TGTGCCAGCAGCCATACTGGGGATGAGCAGTTCTTC. Its translation: CASSHTGDEQFF. V usage is TRBV3-1 and J usage is TRBJ2-1; D gene ambiguous. Per the germline V gene, CDR1 is LGHDT and CDR2 is YNNKEL (reference sequence). Trimming shortened V by 3 bases and J by 8 bases, and 8 bases separated the two germline ends. The CDR3 runs to 12 residues.